A selection of T cell receptor beta chains follows, all from one sample in a study of untreated major depressive disorder. Profiling relied on immunoSEQ multiplex PCR, and the TCRdb table lists in-frame clones only, not all of them. This sample has approximately 20,000 clones, with around 90% found just once. The sample taken for sequencing was CD4+ T cells from PBMCs. The receptors stem from a woman between 40 and 55 years old with major depressive disorder. Each CDR3 is given with its conserved first and last residue. D genes are given only for firm matches. Clone size, where shown, is once, few, many, or a class for clones that have expanded.

>-|TRBD1|TRBV19|TRBJ1-5
TGTGCCAGTAGTATATCTACAGGGGCGAATCAGCCCCAGCATTTT
CASSISTGANQPQHF
>-|-|TRBV27|TRBJ2-7
TGTGCCAGCAGTTCCCCCGGGGGCAGCGTCTACGAGCAGTACTTC
CASSSPGGSVYEQYF
>once|-|TRBV30|TRBJ1-2
TGTGCCTGGAATCAGGCAGGGACATCCTATGGCTACACCTTC
CAWNQAGTSYGYTF
>once|TRBD1|TRBV18|TRBJ2-7
TGTGCCAGCTCACACGGACAGGGCTACGAGCAGTACTTC
CASSHGQGYEQYF
>-|-|TRBV5-1|TRBJ2-3
TGCGCCAGCAGCAAGGAGAAGGGCACAGATACGCAGTATTTT
CASSKEKGTDTQYF
>-|TRBD2|TRBV11-2|TRBJ2-7
TGTGCCAGCAGCTTTAGCGGGGGGGTCTACGAGCAGTACTTC
CASSFSGGVYEQYF
>-|-|TRBV7-2|TRBJ1-1
TGTGCCAGCAGCCGGGACCGGCGGAACACTGAAGCTTTCTTT
CASSRDRRNTEAFF
>-|-|TRBV5-1|TRBJ1-2
TGCGCCAGCAGCGGGGCTACCTATGGCTACACCTTC
CASSGATYGYTF
>-|-|TRBV5-1|TRBJ1-2
TGCGCCAGCAGCCCGTCCCGACCAGGGAGATCTAACTATGGCTACACCTTC
CASSPSRPGRSNYGYTF
>-|-|TRBV5-1|TRBJ1-3
TGCGCCAGCAGCTTGCTTGGGGATGGCGACACCATATATTTT
CASSLLGDGDTIYF
>-|-|TRBV5-1|TRBJ1-2
TGCGCCAGCAGCTTGGGAGAGAAGTATGGCTACACCTTC
CASSLGEKYGYTF
>-|-|TRBV9|TRBJ2-5
TGTGCCAGCAGCGTAGAGGTTGGGGCGGGGATGTACTTC
CASSVEVGAGMYF
>-|-|TRBV6-5|TRBJ2-1
TGTGCCAGCAGTTACCGGCGGAATGAGCAGTTCTTC
CASSYRRNEQFF
>few|-|TRBV5-1|TRBJ1-1
TGCGCCAGCAGCTTGTTGACAGATAGTACAAACACTGAAGCTTTCTTT
CASSLLTDSTNTEAFF
>-|TRBD1|TRBV7-9|TRBJ1-4
TGTGCCAGCAGCTGGACAGGGACTAATGAAAAACTGTTTTTT
CASSWTGTNEKLFF
>-|-|TRBV5-1|TRBJ1-4
TGCGCCAGCAGCTTGCACGCAACTAATGAAAAACTGTTTTTT
CASSLHATNEKLFF
>-|-|TRBV18|TRBJ1-2
TGTGCCAGCTCACCCACACACGAGCGGAACTATGGCTACACCTTC
CASSPTHERNYGYTF
>-|-|TRBV5-1|TRBJ2-2
TGCGCCAGCAGCTTGCAAATCACCGGGGAGCTGTTTTTT
CASSLQITGELFF
>-|-|TRBV19|TRBJ1-3
TGTGCCAGTAGGGAAGAAGGGGTTGGAAACACCATATATTTT
CASREEGVGNTIYF
>-|-|TRBV7-2|TRBJ2-2
TGTGCCAGCAGCTGGGACGGCCGCTCGGGCGGGGAGCTGTTTTTT
CASSWDGRSGGELFF
>few|-|TRBV4-3|TRBJ2-1
TGCGCCAGCAGCCAAGATACGGCTACCAATGAGCAGTTCTTC
CASSQDTATNEQFF
>-|-|TRBV2|TRBJ1-1
TGTGCCAGCACGGGCAGGCAGTCAAGCACTGAAGCTTTCTTT
CASTGRQSSTEAFF
>-|-|TRBV5-5|TRBJ1-2
TGTGCCAGCAGCTTGGAGAGAGCGGCCTATGGCTACACCTTC
CASSLERAAYGYTF
>-|-|TRBV5-4|TRBJ1-1
TGTGCCAGCAGTTCTCCCCTTGAATGGACTGAAGCTTTCTTT
CASSSPLEWTEAFF
>-|TRBD1|TRBV4-1|TRBJ1-2
TGCGCCAGCGAGGTGGGACAGGGAAGGAGGACCAATGGCTACACCTTC
CASEVGQGRRTNGYTF
>-|-|TRBV7-3|TRBJ1-2
TGTGCCAGCAGCTTAGGACATGGGGGGGACTATGGCTACACCTTC
CASSLGHGGDYGYTF
>-|-|TRBV5-1|TRBJ1-3
TGCGCCAGCAGCGCCGAATCTCACAACACCATATATTTT
CASSAESHNTIYF
>-|TRBD1|TRBV5-6|TRBJ2-7
TGTGCCAGCAGCTGGACAGGAGGATACGAGCAGTACTTC
CASSWTGGYEQYF